A selection of T cell receptor beta chains follows, all from one sample in a study of technical replicates of blood from a handful of donors. The protocol was immunoSEQ multiplex PCR, while the TCRdb copy is restricted to in-frame clones and leaves out a portion. The data show tens of thousands of clones, approximately 92% seen once. The material sequenced was T cells isolated from PBMCs. These receptors were obtained from a human donor in good health. CDR3s include the opening cysteine and the closing phenylalanine or tryptophan. D genes are given only for firm matches. Size is omitted from some rows. Given values are once, few, many or a class for expanded clones.

J	D	V	size	CDR3	DNA
TRBJ1-3	NA	TRBV10-1	NA	CASSFSKTGGRSGNTIYF	TGCGCCAGCAGTTTTTCCAAGACGGGGGGTCGCTCTGGAAACACCATATATTTT
TRBJ2-5	NA	TRBV27	NA	CATNQGGTQYF	TGTGCCACCAATCAAGGGGGGACCCAGTACTTC
TRBJ2-5	NA	TRBV11-1	NA	CASSLEPRLRETQYF	TGTGCCAGCAGCTTAGAGCCGAGGCTACGGGAGACCCAGTACTTC
TRBJ2-1	TRBD2	TRBV7-3	NA	CASSIAGPSNEQFF	TGTGCCAGCAGCATAGCGGGACCGAGCAATGAGCAGTTCTTC
TRBJ1-4	TRBD1	TRBV27	NA	CASSPQGVGEKLFF	TGTGCCAGCAGTCCGCAGGGGGTTGGTGAAAAACTGTTTTTT
TRBJ2-2	NA	TRBV28	NA	CASSLSYPTGELFF	TGTGCCAGCAGTTTAAGCTATCCTACCGGGGAGCTGTTTTTT
TRBJ2-2	TRBD1	TRBV7-6	NA	CASSSIVGGVSGELFF	TGTGCCAGCAGCTCCATAGTAGGGGGCGTTAGCGGGGAGCTGTTTTTT
TRBJ2-2	NA	TRBV5-1	NA	CASSLDRAGELFF	TGCGCCAGCAGCTTGGACAGGGCCGGGGAGCTGTTTTTT
TRBJ1-1	NA	TRBV28	few	CASSFSGVNTEAFF	TGTGCCAGCAGTTTTTCAGGCGTGAACACTGAAGCTTTCTTT
TRBJ2-2	NA	TRBV7-9	NA	CASSWGQGGQGGELFF	TGTGCCAGCAGCTGGGGGCAGGGCGGCCAGGGCGGGGAGCTGTTTTTT
TRBJ2-3	TRBD2	TRBV9	once	CASSVASGRAMGDTQYF	TGTGCCAGCAGCGTAGCCAGCGGGAGGGCCATGGGGGATACGCAGTATTTT
TRBJ1-5	NA	TRBV30	NA	CALGGTSNQPQHF	TGTGCCCTTGGCGGGACTTCCAATCAGCCCCAGCATTTT
TRBJ2-1	TRBD2	TRBV15	NA	CATSVLAANEQFF	TGTGCCACCAGCGTCCTAGCGGCCAATGAGCAGTTCTTC
TRBJ1-2	NA	TRBV6-5	NA	CASNSGSIYGYTF	TGTGCCAGCAACTCCGGGTCAATCTATGGCTACACCTTC
TRBJ2-1	TRBD2	TRBV11-2	once	CASSFGTSEYNEQFF	TGTGCCAGCAGCTTTGGGACTAGCGAGTACAATGAGCAGTTCTTC
TRBJ2-7	NA	TRBV6-5	NA	CASSYYGSGLYEQYF	TGTGCCAGCAGTTACTACGGTTCAGGTCTCTACGAGCAGTACTTC
TRBJ1-1	NA	TRBV6-5	NA	CASSYSGQGRTEAFF	TGTGCCAGCAGTTACTCGGGGCAGGGGCGGACTGAAGCTTTCTTT
TRBJ1-1	NA	TRBV19	NA	CASSTRQETEAFF	TGTGCCAGTAGTACGAGACAAGAAACTGAAGCTTTCTTT
TRBJ2-1	NA	TRBV19	NA	CASSIWENSYNEQFF	TGTGCCAGTAGTATATGGGAGAACTCCTACAATGAGCAGTTCTTC
TRBJ2-2	NA	TRBV9	NA	CASSVDFVETGELFF	TGTGCCAGCAGCGTAGATTTCGTTGAGACCGGGGAGCTGTTTTTT
TRBJ2-3	TRBD2	TRBV4-3	NA	CASSLAGGGADTQYF	TGCGCCAGCAGCCTAGCGGGAGGAGGAGCGGATACGCAGTATTTT
TRBJ2-7	NA	TRBV6-6	NA	CASSIGRDEQYF	TGTGCCAGCTCGATTGGTAGAGACGAGCAGTACTTC
TRBJ2-1	NA	TRBV7-8	NA	CASSSSGSPYNEQFF	TGTGCCAGCAGCTCTTCCGGGAGTCCCTACAATGAGCAGTTCTTC
TRBJ2-7	TRBD1	TRBV19	once	CASSSGQATSYEQYF	TGTGCCAGTAGTTCTGGACAGGCCACCTCCTACGAGCAGTACTTC
TRBJ1-1	TRBD1	TRBV5-4	NA	CASSRTGDTEAFF	TGTGCCAGCAGCAGAACAGGGGACACTGAAGCTTTCTTT
TRBJ2-1	TRBD2	TRBV6-5	NA	CASNGLDDNEQFF	TGTGCCAGCAACGGACTAGACGACAATGAGCAGTTCTTC
TRBJ1-1	NA	TRBV6-5	NA	CASSTMGPHTEAFF	TGTGCCAGCAGTACTATGGGGCCCCACACTGAAGCTTTCTTT
TRBJ2-1	NA	TRBV19	once	CASRSSASYNEQFF	TGTGCCAGTAGGTCTAGTGCCTCCTACAATGAGCAGTTCTTC